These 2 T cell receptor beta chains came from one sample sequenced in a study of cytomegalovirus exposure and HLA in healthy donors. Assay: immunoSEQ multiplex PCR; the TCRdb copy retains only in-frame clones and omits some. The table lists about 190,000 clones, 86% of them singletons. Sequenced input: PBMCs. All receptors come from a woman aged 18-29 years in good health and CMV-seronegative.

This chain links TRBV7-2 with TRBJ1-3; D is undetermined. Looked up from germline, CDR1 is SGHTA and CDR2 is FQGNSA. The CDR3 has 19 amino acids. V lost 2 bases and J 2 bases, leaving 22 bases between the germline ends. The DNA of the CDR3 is TGTGCCAGCAGCTTACAAGGGTTGCGGGGATCAGTGGCTGGAAACACCATATATTTT. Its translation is CASSLQGLRGSVAGNTIYF.

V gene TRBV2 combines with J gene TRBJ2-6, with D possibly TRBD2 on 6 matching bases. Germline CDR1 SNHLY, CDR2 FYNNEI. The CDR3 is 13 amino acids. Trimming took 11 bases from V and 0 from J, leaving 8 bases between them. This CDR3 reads CADGGSGANVLTF. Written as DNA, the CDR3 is TGTGCCGACGGGGGCTCTGGGGCCAACGTCCTGACTTTC.